These 3 T cell receptor beta chains originate from one sample sequenced in a study of control samples from healthy donors and cancer patients. Sequenced by immunoSEQ multiplex PCR; TCRdb stores in-frame clones only, minus some. The sample comprises 250,000 to 300,000 clones, about 80% of which are singletons, and about an eighth rests with the top ten. Sequencing was done on a sample of PBMCs. The receptors here all came from a woman aged 55-70 years with lung cancer.

The rearrangement uses TRBV10-3 and TRBJ2-5; a possible D gene is TRBD1 (6 bases). Germline-derived CDR1 and CDR2 are ENHRY and SYGVKD. The CDR3 sequence is 11 residues long. V was cut by 11 bases and J by 5 bases, with 12 bases left in between. CDR3 sequence: CASRDTETQYF. In DNA form, the CDR3 reads TGTGCCTCCAGGGACACGGAGACCCAGTACTTC.

This chain joins TRBV24-1 and TRBJ2-5, with 14 bases aligning to TRBD2. CDR1 and CDR2 (germline): KGHDR, SFDVKD. V shed 3 bases and J 4 bases; nucleotides not matched to a gene: 9. The CDR3 contains 18 residues. CDR3 in amino acids: CATSDETSGRAWGETQYF. In DNA form, the CDR3 reads TGTGCCACCAGTGATGAGACTAGCGGGAGGGCCTGGGGAGAGACCCAGTACTTC.

Only one count was recorded for this clone. This sequence joins TRBV5-1 and TRBJ1-2; 9 bases align to TRBD1. Trimming cost V 0 bases and J 4 bases; bases outside gene matches: 4. Per the germline V gene, CDR1 is SGHRS and CDR2 is YFSETQ. The CDR3 contains 15 residues. Here the CDR3 DNA reads TGCGCCAGCAGCTTGGGGACAGGGGATGCCTATGGCTACACCTTC. Translation gives CASSLGTGDAYGYTF.